The sequence of this TCR beta chain was determined in a study of blood T cells in healthy people across ages. Study-wide context: About one barcoded beta molecule per two T cells was the capture yield of template switching. Notes on the study in general: TCR beta diversity, measured per million T cells, fell in a roughly linear way with age.

The CDR3 covers 15 residues. Germline CDR1 SGHTA, CDR2 FQGNSA. Unmatched junction bases numbered 7, after V lost 5 bases and J lost 3 bases. Remarks on this clonotype: Its antigen is undetermined.

The use of a sample-barcoded 5' primer and a J-beta primer mix characterized a second PCR of about 7 to 12 cycles. TCRdb reanalysed the 5' RACE reads using MiXCR and keeps one entry per CDR3 protein. The sample carries 750,000 to 950,000 distinct CDR3 sequences, 53% recorded once. The sequence was collected from a man of 80 years or more in good health. The specimen was blood. V gene TRBV7-2 combines with J gene TRBJ2-3, with 8 nucleotides matching TRBD2. The CDR3 nucleotides read TGTGCCAGCAGCACAGCGGGAGAAGAAACAGATACGCAGTATTTT. It translates to CASSTAGEETDTQYF.